This T cell receptor beta chain was profiled in a study of OX40 agonist ivuxolimab in advanced cancers. General observations from the study: The investigators did not determine what antigen specificity the expanded peripheral T cells had.

Sequenced by immunoSEQ multiplex PCR; TCRdb stores in-frame clones only, minus some. The table records roughly 80,000 clones, 84% of them present only once. Comments on this clone: Its target is not known.

The V end lost 8 bases, the J end lost 9 bases, and 11 bases lay between the germline ends. The CDR3 runs 12 residues. CDR1 is MNHEY, CDR2 SMNVEV, per germline (reference sequence). This sequence joins TRBV27 and TRBJ1-6, with D perhaps TRBD1 (5 bases). This specimen was CD4+ or CD8+ T cells sorted from blood, taken in a trial of the OX40 agonist ivuxolimab. The source of this sequence is an adult with an advanced solid tumor such as melanoma, head and neck, liver or kidney cancer. The CDR3 bases are TGTGCCAGCGGGCAGGGCGCTTCACCCCTCCACTTT. Residues: CASGQGASPLHF.